This T cell receptor beta chain was profiled in a study of blood T cell repertoires in COVID-19. The wider study: Some COVID-19 samples were acute and others convalescent; all came from the United States, Italy and Spain.

Only in-frame clones appear in the TCRdb table, and some are missing; sequencing was by immunoSEQ multiplex PCR. The profile shows a few hundred thousand clones, 65% to 85% of them singletons. Per germline, CDR1 MNHEY and CDR2 SVGAGI. Trimming left V 0 bases short and J 7 bases short, with 19 bases between. CDR3 size: 16 residues. The receptor's source is a man aged 50-59 years with active or convalescent COVID-19. The rearrangement uses TRBV6-5 and TRBJ2-7; maybe TRBD1 (6 bases). Sequencing was carried out using peripheral blood. CDR3 region: CASSYSMVQGLGEQYF. CDR3 DNA sequence: TGTGCCAGCAGTTACTCGATGGTGCAGGGGCTGGGAGAGCAGTACTTC.